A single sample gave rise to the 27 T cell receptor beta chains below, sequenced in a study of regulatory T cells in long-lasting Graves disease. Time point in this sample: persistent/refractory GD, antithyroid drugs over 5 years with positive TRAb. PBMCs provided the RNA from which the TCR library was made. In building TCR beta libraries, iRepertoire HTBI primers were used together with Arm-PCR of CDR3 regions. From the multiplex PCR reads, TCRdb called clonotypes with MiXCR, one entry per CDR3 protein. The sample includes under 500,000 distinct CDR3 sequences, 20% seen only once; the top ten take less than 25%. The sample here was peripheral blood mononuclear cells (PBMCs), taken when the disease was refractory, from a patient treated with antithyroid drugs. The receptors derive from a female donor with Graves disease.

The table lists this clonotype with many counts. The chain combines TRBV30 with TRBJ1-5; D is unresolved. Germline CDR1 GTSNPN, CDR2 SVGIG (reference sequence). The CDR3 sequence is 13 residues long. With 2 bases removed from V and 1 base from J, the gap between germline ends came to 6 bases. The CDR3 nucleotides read TGTGCCTGGAGTCTTGGGAGCAATCAGCCCCAGCATTTT. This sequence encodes CAWSLGSNQPQHF.

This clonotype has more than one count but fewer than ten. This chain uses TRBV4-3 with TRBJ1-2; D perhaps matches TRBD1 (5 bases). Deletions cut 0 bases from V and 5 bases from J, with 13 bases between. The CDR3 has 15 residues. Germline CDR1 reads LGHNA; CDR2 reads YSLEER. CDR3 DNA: TGCGCCAGCAGCCAAGATCCCGTACAGGATTATGGCTACACCTTC. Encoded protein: CASSQDPVQDYGYTF.

CDR3 sequence: CASSYRLLAGHTQYF. The CDR3 bases are TGTGCCAGCAGTTACAGATTACTAGCGGGGCATACGCAGTATTTT. The rearrangement uses TRBV6-5 and TRBJ2-3, with 10 bases lining up with TRBD2. Trimming cost V 2 bases and J 7 bases; bases outside gene matches: 6. Germline-derived CDR1 and CDR2 are MNHEY and SVGAGI. The CDR3 length is 15 residues.

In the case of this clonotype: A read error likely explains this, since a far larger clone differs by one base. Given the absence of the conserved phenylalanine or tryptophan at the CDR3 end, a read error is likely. The DNA for the CDR3 is TGTGCCAGCAGCTTAGAACAGGGTTATTCACCCCTCCACCTT. This encodes CASSLEQGYSPLHL. The chain has TRBV2 and TRBJ1-6; possibly TRBD1 for D (6 bases). Trimming took 6 bases from V and 8 from J, leaving 14 bases between them. The CDR3 has 14 amino acids. The germline V gene encodes CDR1 SNHLY and CDR2 FYNNEI.

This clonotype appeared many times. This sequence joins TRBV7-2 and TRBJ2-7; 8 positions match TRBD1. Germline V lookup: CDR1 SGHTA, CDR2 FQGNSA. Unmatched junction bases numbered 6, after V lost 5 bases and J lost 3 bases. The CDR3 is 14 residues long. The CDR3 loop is CASSPQTGDYEQYF. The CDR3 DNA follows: TGTGCCAGCAGCCCACAGACAGGGGACTACGAGCAGTACTTC.

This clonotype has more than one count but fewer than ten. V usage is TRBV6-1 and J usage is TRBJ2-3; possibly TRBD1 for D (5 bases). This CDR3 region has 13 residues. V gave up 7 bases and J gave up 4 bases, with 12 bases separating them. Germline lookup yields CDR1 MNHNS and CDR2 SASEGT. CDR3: CASTTGRADTQYF. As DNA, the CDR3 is TGTGCCAGCACCACCGGCAGGGCAGATACGCAGTATTTT.

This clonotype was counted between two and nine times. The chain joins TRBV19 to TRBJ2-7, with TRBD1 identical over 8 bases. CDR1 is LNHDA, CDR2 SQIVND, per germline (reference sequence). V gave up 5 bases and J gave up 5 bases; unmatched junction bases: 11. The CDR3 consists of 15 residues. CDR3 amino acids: CASSSLWTGHDEQYF. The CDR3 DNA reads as TGTGCCAGTAGTTCCTTGTGGACAGGGCACGACGAGCAGTACTTC.

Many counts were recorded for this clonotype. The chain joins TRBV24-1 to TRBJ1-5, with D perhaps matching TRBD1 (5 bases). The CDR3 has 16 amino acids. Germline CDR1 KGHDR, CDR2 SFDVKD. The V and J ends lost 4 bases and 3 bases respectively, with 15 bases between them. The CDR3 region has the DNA TGTGCCACCAGTGAAGCGACACGGGGGATCAATCAGCCCCAGCATTTT. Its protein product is CATSEATRGINQPQHF.

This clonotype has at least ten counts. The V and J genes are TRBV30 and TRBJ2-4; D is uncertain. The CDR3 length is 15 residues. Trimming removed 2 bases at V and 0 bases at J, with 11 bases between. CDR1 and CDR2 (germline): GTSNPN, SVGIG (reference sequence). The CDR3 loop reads CAWSSAYQAKNIQYF. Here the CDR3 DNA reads TGTGCCTGGAGTAGTGCTTACCAAGCCAAAAACATTCAGTACTTC.

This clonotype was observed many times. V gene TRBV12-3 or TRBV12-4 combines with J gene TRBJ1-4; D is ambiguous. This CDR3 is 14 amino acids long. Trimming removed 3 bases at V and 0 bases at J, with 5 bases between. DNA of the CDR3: TGTGCCAGCAGTTTTCGTGCAACTAATGAAAAACTGTTTTTT. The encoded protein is CASSFRATNEKLFF.

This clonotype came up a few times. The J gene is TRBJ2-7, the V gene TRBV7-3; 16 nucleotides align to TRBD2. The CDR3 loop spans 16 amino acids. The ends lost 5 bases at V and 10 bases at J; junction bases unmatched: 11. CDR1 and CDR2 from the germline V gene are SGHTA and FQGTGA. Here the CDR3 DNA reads TGTGCCAGCAGCCCCTCGGGGACTAGCGGGAGGGCCGATCAGTACTTC. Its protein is CASSPSGTSGRADQYF.

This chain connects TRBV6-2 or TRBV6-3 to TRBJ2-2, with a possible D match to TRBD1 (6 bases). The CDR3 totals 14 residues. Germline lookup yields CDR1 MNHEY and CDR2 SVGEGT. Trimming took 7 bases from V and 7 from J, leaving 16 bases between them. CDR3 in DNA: TGTGCCAGCACCGCAGTACAGGGAAGCGGGGAGCTGTTTTTT. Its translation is CASTAVQGSGELFF.

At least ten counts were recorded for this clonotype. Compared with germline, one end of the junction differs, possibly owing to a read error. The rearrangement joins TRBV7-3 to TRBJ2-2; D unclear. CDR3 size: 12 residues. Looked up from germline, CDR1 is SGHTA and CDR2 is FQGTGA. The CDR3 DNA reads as TGCGCCAGCAGCCTTAACCCCGGGGAGCTGTTTTTT. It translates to CASSLNPGELFF.

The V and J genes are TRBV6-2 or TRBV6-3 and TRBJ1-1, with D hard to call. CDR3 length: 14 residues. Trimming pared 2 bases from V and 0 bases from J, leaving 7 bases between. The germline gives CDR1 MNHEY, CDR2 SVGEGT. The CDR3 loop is CASSYGKMNTEAFF. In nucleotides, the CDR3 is TGTGCCAGCAGTTACGGGAAAATGAACACTGAAGCTTTCTTT.

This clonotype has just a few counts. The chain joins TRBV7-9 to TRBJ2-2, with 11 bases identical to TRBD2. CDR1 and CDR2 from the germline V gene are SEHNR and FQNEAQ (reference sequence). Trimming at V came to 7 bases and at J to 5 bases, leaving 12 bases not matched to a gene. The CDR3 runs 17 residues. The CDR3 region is CASIQLAGVRSTGELFF. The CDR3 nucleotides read TGTGCCAGCATACAACTAGCGGGAGTAAGGAGTACCGGGGAGCTGTTTTTT.

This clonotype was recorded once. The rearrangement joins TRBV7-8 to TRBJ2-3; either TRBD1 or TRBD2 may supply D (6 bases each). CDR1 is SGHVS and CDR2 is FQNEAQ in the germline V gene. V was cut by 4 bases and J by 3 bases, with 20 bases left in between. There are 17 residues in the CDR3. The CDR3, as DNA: TGTGCCAGCAGCTACGAAGGATGGGGGCGGGGAACAGATACGCAGTATTTT. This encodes CASSYEGWGRGTDTQYF.

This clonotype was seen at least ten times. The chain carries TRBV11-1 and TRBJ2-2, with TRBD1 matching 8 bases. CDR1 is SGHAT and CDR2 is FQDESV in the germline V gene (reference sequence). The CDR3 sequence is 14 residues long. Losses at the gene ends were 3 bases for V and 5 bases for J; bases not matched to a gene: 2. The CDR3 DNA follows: TGTGCCAGCAGCTTGAGACAGGGGACCGGGGAGCTGTTTTTT. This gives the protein CASSLRQGTGELFF.

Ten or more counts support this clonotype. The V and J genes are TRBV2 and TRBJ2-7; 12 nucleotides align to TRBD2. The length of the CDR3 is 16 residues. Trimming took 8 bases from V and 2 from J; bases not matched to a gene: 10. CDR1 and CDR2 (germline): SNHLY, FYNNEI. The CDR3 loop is CASRRDLAGGAYEQYF. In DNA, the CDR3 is TGTGCCAGCCGCAGGGACCTAGCGGGAGGGGCCTACGAGCAGTACTTC.

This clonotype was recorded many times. CDR3 amino acids: CASSLALGGQETQYF. Here the CDR3 DNA reads TGTGCCAGCAGCTTAGCGCTAGGAGGACAAGAGACCCAGTACTTC. The V call is TRBV7-9, the J call TRBJ2-5; a weak D match, TRBD2 (5 bases). This CDR3 spans 15 amino acids. CDR1 is SEHNR, CDR2 FQNEAQ, per germline (reference sequence). V was cut by 0 bases and J by 2 bases, with 10 bases left in between. The entire variable domain, with the rest obtained from reference TRBV7-9 and TRBJ2-5, is as follows: DTGVSQNPRHKITKRGQNVTFRCDPISEHNRLYWYRQTLGQGPEFLTYFQNEAQLEKSRLLSDRFSAERPKGSFSTLEIQRTEQGDSAMYLCASSLALGGQETQYFGPGTRLLVL.

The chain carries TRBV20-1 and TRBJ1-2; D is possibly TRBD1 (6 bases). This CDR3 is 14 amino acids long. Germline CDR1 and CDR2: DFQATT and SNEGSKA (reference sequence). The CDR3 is CSAAGGDMYSGYTF. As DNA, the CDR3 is TGCAGCGCGGCTGGCGGGGACATGTATTCTGGCTACACCTTC.

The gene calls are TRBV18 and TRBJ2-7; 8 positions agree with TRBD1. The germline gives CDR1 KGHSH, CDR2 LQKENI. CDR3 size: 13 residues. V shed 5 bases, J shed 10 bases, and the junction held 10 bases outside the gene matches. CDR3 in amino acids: CASSAGTGQVQYF. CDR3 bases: TGTGCCAGCTCAGCCGGGACAGGACAGGTTCAGTACTTC.

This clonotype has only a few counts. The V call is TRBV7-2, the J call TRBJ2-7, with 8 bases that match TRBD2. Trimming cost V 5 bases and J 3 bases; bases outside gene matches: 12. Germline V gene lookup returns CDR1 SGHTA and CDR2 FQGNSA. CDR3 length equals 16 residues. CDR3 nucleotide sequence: TGTGCCAGCAGCCAGGAAGGGACCGGGGGGGTCTACGAGCAGTACTTC. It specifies CASSQEGTGGVYEQYF.

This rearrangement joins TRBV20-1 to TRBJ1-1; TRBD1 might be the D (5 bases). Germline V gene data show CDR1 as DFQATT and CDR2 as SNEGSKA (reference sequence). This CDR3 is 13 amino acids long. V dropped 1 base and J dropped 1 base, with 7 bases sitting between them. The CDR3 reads CSARVGGNTEAFF. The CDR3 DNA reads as TGCAGTGCTAGAGTGGGGGGGAACACTGAAGCTTTCTTT.

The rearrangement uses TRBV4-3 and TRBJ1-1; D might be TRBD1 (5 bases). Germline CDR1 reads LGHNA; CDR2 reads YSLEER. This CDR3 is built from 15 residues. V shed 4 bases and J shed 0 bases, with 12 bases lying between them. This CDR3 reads CASSRGAGMNTEAFF. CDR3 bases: TGCGCCAGCAGCCGGGGCGCAGGGATGAACACTGAAGCTTTCTTT.

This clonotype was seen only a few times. The CDR3 loop is CATSDPKTSGKDYYEQYF. The CDR3, as DNA: TGTGCCACCAGTGATCCCAAGACTAGCGGGAAAGATTACTACGAGCAGTACTTC. The chain employs TRBV24-1 and TRBJ2-7; the match to TRBD2 covers 11 bases. The CDR3 is 18 residues long. With V trimmed by 3 bases and J by 3 bases, 12 bases remained unmatched. Germline CDR1 and CDR2: KGHDR and SFDVKD.

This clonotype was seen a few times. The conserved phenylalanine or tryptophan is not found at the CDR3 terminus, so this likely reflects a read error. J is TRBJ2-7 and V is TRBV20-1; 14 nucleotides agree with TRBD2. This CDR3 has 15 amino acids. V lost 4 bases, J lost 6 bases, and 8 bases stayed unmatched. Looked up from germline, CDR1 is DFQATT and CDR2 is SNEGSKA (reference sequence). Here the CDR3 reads CSATLTGLAGAEQYS. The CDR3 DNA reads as TGCAGTGCTACCCTCACGGGACTAGCGGGAGCCGAGCAGTACTCC.

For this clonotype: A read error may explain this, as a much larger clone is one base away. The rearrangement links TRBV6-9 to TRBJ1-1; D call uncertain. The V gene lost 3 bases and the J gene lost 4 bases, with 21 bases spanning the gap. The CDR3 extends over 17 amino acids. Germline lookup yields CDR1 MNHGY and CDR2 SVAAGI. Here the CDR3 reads CASSYSVLSSFLTEAFF. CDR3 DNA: TGTGCCAGCAGTTACTCTGTCCTGAGCAGCTTCCTCACTGAAGCTTTCTTT.